A single sample gave rise to the 5 T cell receptor beta chains below, sequenced in a study of glioma-infiltrating T cells. Using RNA template, CDR3s of TCR alpha and beta were amplified with iRepertoire arm-PCR. Each CDR3 protein is one row after TCRdb ran MiXCR on the multiplex PCR reads. The repertoire includes about 89,000 distinct CDR3 sequences, approximately 22% of them detected once, and approximately 6.7% sits in the top ten. Sequenced material: glioma tissue, nonneoplastic brain tissue, or PBMCs (not recorded which). These receptors were obtained from a human donor with low-grade glioma or glioblastoma, undergoing nonglioma brain surgery, or in good health (not recorded which).

With regard to this clonotype: Being one base from a much bigger clone, this may be a read error. The rearrangement links TRBV29-1 to TRBJ2-7; 8 positions agree with TRBD1. The CDR3 spans 14 residues. J was trimmed by 0 bases and V by 2 bases; bases with no gene match: 3. CDR1 SQVTM and CDR2 ANQGSEA come from the germline V gene. The CDR3 DNA reads TGCAGCGTTGAAAGGACAGGGAGCTCCTACGAGCAGTACTTC. Translating gives CSVERTGSSYEQYF.

Note on this clonotype: The missing conserved phenylalanine or tryptophan at the end of this CDR3 makes a read error likely. J is TRBJ2-5 and V is TRBV6-1; D is possibly TRBD2 (5 bases). Germline lookup yields CDR1 MNHNS and CDR2 SASEGT. V dropped 8 bases and J dropped 0 bases, with 22 bases sitting between them. The CDR3 extends over 17 amino acids. For the CDR3, the DNA is TGTGCCAGCGGCAAACTAGAGGGAGCTGGGTACCAAGAGACCCAGTACTTG. Translated, it gives CASGKLEGAGYQETQYL.

With respect to this clonotype: Since a much larger clone is just one base distant, this may be a read error. The CDR3 bases are TGTGCCAGCAGCACTTCAGGCAGGGGCAACAATAAGCAGTTCTTC. This codes for CASSTSGRGNNKQFF. V gene TRBV4-2 combines with J gene TRBJ2-1, with a tentative D call TRBD1 (6 bases). The germline gives CDR1 LGHNA, CDR2 YNFKEQ. The CDR3 extends over 15 amino acids.

This clonotype was recorded at least ten times. This chain connects TRBV7-9 to TRBJ2-1; TRBD2 matches 12 bases. There are 15 residues in the CDR3. V shed 2 bases, J shed 7 bases, and the junction held 3 bases outside the gene matches. The germline gives CDR1 SEHNR, CDR2 FQNEAQ (reference sequence). The DNA for the CDR3 is TGTGCCAGCAGCTTACTAGCGGGAGGGATGAATGAGCAGTTCTTC. Translating gives CASSLLAGGMNEQFF.

This clonotype was seen only a few times. The V call is TRBV4-1, the J call TRBJ1-3, with D perhaps matching TRBD1 (5 bases). Germline values: CDR1 MGHRA, CDR2 YSYEKL. V was clipped by 1 base and J by 3 bases, with 13 bases between them. This CDR3 is 16 amino acids long. CDR3 nucleotide sequence: TGCGCCAGCAGCCAAGGGGACCGGTTAGATGGAAACACCATATATTTT. Protein: CASSQGDRLDGNTIYF.